A selection of T cell receptor beta chains follows, all from one sample in a study of blood T cell repertoires in COVID-19. This table comes from immunoSEQ multiplex PCR, and its TCRdb copy is limited to in-frame clones, with some not included. The sample lists around 310,000 clones, around 90% seen once, with more than 0.85% in the top ten. The material sequenced was peripheral blood. These receptors were taken from a woman aged 40 to 50 with COVID-19, enrolled during active disease. Both conserved end residues are part of each CDR3. The D gene is left open where the match is weak.

d_gene,v_gene,j_gene,CDR3aa,CDR3nt
TRBD1,TRBV19,TRBJ2-5,CASSSLDRDQETQYF,TGTGCCAGTAGTAGCCTGGACAGGGATCAAGAGACCCAGTACTTC
.,TRBV20-1,TRBJ1-1,CSASKGASGGTEAFF,TGCAGTGCTAGTAAGGGAGCCTCAGGAGGCACTGAAGCTTTCTTT
.,TRBV27,TRBJ2-5,CASSPLRTAQETQYF,TGTGCCAGCAGTCCTCTTCGGACAGCCCAAGAGACCCAGTACTTC
TRBD1,TRBV7-9,TRBJ2-5,CASSNHKKDRAWETQYF,TGTGCCAGCAGCAATCACAAGAAGGACAGGGCTTGGGAGACCCAGTACTTC
.,TRBV28,TRBJ1-4,CASSLLSGVASEKLFF,TGTGCCAGCAGTTTATTATCGGGGGTCGCTAGTGAAAAACTGTTTTTT
TRBD2,TRBV5-4,TRBJ2-3,CASSLKTSGSTDTQYF,TGTGCCAGCAGCTTGAAAACTAGCGGGAGCACAGATACGCAGTATTTT
TRBD1,TRBV10-3,TRBJ1-3,CAISDRDSLSGNTIYF,TGTGCCATCAGTGATCGGGACAGCCTCTCTGGAAACACCATATATTTT
.,TRBV4-2,TRBJ2-7,CASSATTRKAEQYF,TGTGCCAGCAGCGCCACCACTAGGAAAGCCGAGCAGTACTTC
.,TRBV10-3,TRBJ2-7,CATSDNYEQYF,TGTGCCACCTCGGACAACTACGAGCAGTACTTC
.,TRBV6-5,TRBJ1-5,CASAGGVQNQPQHF,TGTGCCAGCGCCGGCGGGGTTCAGAATCAGCCCCAGCATTTT
TRBD2,TRBV28,TRBJ2-3,CASSQGGGGLAYTQYF,TGTGCCAGCAGCCAGGGGGGTGGGGGACTAGCCTATACGCAGTATTTT
.,TRBV9,TRBJ2-3,CASSPHGLSDTQYF,TGTGCCAGCAGCCCTCACGGACTTTCAGATACGCAGTATTTT
.,TRBV5-1,TRBJ1-4,CASSMGAGKLFF,TGCGCCAGCAGCATGGGGGCTGGAAAACTGTTTTTT
.,TRBV2,TRBJ1-1,CASRGGIRNTEAFF,TGTGCCAGCAGGGGGGGGATCCGGAACACTGAAGCTTTCTTT
.,TRBV7-2,TRBJ2-1,CASSPGHGTYNEQFF,TGTGCCAGCAGCCCAGGACACGGTACCTACAATGAGCAGTTCTTC
TRBD1,TRBV10-3,TRBJ1-1,CAISQGQGTEAFF,TGTGCCATCAGCCAAGGACAGGGGACTGAAGCTTTCTTT